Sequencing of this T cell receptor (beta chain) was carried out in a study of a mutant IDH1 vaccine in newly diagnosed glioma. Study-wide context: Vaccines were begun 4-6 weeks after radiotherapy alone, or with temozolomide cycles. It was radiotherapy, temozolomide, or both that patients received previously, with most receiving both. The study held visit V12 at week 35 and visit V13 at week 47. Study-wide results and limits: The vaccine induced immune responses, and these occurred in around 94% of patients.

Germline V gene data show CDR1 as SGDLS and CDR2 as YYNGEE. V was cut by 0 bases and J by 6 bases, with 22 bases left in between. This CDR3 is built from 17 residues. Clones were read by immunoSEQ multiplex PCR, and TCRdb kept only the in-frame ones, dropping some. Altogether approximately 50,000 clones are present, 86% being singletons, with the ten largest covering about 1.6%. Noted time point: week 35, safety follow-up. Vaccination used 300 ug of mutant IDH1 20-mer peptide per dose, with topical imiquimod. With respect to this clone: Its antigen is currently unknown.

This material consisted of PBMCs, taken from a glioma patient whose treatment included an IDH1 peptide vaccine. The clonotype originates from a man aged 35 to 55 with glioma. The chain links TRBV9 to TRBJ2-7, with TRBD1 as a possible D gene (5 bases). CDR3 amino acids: CASSVGGRRTQNFEQYF. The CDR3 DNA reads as TGTGCCAGCAGCGTAGGTGGTCGGCGGACACAAAACTTCGAGCAGTACTTC.